These 2 T cell receptor delta chains were sequenced from one sample in a study of γδ T cells in repeated Plasmodium falciparum infection. TCRdb made new clone calls on the multiplex PCR reads using CATT. The table lists 85,000 to 95,000 delta-chain clones, approximately 1.5% of them singletons, with 7% to 9.5% in the top ten. Vgamma9/Vdelta2+ and Vdelta2-negative gammadelta T cells were flow-sorted from PBMC for bulk sequencing. Sample: gamma-delta T cells from blood. The source is a pool of human donors (malaria-infected and uninfected, not separated).

This clone was seen ten or more times. The TCRdb protein, from a much larger clone, departs from this DNA's translation at residue 13, likely by read error; the protein shown derives from the DNA. The chain carries TRDV2 and TRDJ1; 11 positions agree with TRDD3. No J gene was available from TCRdb, and it was assigned here by a germline match of the DNA. Germline CDR1 and CDR2: GEAIGNYY and EKD. Germline trimming cut 2 bases from V and 0 bases from J; bases unmatched to any gene: 16. The CDR3 extends over 20 amino acids. CDR3 in DNA: TGTGCCTGTGACAAACCTTCCTACTGGGGGATAGAGGGGTACACCGATAAACTCATCTTT. Translating gives CACDKPSYWGIEGYTDKLIF.

Comment on this clone: TCRdb's listed protein matches a much larger clone and diverges from this DNA's translation at residue 5, likely through a read error; the protein shown comes from the DNA. The rearrangement joins TRDV1 to TRDJ1; 9 positions agree with TRDD3. In the absence of a J gene in TCRdb, the DNA was matched to germline to assign it here. The V gene's germline CDR1 is TSWWSYY and CDR2 QGS. The J segment lost 2 bases and the V segment lost 7 bases, leaving 26 bases of the junction unmatched. The CDR3 is 21 amino acids. In DNA, the CDR3 is TGTGCTCTTGAAGTCGGTCCCACCTCATCCAACTGGGGGACACCGACCGATAAACTCATCTTT. Residues: CALEVGPTSSNWGTPTDKLIF.